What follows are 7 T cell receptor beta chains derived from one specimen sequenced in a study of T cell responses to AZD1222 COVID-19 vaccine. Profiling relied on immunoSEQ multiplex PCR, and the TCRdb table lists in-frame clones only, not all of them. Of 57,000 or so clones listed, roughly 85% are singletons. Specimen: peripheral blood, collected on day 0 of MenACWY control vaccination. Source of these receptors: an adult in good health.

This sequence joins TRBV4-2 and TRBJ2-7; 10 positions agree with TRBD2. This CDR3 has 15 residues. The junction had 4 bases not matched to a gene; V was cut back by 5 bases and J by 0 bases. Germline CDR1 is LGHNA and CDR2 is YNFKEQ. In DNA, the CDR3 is TGTGCCAGCAGCATAGGACTAGCGGACTCCTACGAGCAGTACTTC. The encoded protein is CASSIGLADSYEQYF.

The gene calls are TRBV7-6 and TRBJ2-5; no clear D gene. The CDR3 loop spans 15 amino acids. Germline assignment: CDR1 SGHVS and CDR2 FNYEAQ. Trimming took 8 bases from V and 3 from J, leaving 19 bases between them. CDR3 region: CASAANNGLKETQYF. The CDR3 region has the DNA TGTGCCAGCGCCGCCAACAACGGCTTAAAAGAGACCCAGTACTTC. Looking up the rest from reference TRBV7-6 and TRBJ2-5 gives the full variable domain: GAGVSQSPRYKVTKRGQDVALRCDPISGHVSLYWYRQALGQGPEFLTYFNYEAQQDKSGLPNDRFSAERPEGSISTLTIQRTEQRDSAMYRCASAANNGLKETQYFGPGTRLLVL.

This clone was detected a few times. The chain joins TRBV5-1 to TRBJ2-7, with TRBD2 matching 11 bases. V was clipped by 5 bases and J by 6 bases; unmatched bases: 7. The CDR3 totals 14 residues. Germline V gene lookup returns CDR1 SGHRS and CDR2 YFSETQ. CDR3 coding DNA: TGCGCCAGCAGAGCGGCCCTAGCGGGGGGCGAGCAGTACTTC. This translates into CASRAALAGGEQYF.

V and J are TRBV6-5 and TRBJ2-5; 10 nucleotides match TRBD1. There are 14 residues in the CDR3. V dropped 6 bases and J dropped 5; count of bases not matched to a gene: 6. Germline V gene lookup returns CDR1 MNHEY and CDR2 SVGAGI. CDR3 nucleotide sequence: TGTGCCAGCAGCGCGACAGGGGGCAGGGAGACCCAGTACTTC. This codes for CASSATGGRETQYF.

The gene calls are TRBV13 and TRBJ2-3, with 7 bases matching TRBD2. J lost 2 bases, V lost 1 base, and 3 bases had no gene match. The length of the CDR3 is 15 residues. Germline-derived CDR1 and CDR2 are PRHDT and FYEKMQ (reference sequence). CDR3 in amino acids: CASSLEGTTTDTQYF. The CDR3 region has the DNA TGTGCCAGCAGCTTAGAGGGGACTACCACAGATACGCAGTATTTT.

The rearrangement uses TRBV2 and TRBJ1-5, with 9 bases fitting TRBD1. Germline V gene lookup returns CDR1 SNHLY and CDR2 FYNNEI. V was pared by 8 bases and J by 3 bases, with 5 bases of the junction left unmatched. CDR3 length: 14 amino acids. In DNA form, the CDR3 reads TGTGCCAGCCAGGGGACAGGGCCCAATCAGCCCCAGCATTTT. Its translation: CASQGTGPNQPQHF.

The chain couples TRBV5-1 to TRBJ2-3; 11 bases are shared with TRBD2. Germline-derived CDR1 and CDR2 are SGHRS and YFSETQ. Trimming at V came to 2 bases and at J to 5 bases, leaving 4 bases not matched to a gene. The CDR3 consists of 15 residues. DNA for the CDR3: TGCGCCAGCAGCTTACTAGCGGGAGAGGGAGATACGCAGTATTTT. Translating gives CASSLLAGEGDTQYF.